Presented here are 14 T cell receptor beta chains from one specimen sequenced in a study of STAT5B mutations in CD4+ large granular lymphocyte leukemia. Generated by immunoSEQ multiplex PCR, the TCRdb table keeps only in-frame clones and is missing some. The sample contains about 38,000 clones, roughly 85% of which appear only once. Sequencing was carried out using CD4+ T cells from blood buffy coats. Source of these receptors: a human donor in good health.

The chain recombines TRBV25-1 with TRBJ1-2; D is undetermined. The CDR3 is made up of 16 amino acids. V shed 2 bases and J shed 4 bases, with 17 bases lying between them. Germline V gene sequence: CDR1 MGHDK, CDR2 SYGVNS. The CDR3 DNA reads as TGTGCCAGCAGTGAAGCCGGGTGGGTGACGACCTATGGCTACACCTTC. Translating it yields CASSEAGWVTTYGYTF.

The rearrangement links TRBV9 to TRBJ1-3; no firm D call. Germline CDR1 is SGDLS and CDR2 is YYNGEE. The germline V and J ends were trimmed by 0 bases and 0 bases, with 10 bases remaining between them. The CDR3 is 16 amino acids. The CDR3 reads CASSVESASSGNTIYF. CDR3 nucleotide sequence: TGTGCCAGCAGCGTAGAGTCGGCCAGCTCTGGAAACACCATATATTTT.

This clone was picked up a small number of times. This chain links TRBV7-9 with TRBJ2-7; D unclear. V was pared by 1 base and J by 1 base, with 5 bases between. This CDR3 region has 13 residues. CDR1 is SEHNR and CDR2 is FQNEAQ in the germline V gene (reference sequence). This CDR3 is CASSLDISYEQYF. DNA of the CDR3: TGTGCCAGCAGCTTAGACATATCCTACGAGCAGTACTTC. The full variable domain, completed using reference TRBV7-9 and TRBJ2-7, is DTGVSQNPRHKITKRGQNVTFRCDPISEHNRLYWYRQTLGQGPEFLTYFQNEAQLEKSRLLSDRFSAERPKGSFSTLEIQRTEQGDSAMYLCASSLDISYEQYFGPGTRLTVT.

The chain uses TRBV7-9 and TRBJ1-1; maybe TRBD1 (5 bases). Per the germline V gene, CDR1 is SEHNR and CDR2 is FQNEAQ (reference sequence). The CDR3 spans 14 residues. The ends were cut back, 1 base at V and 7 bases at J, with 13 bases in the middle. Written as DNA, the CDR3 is TGTGCCAGCAGCTTAGACTACGGGGACGGTGAAGCTTTCTTT. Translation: CASSLDYGDGEAFF. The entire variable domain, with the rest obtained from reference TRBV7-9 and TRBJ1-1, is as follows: DTGVSQNPRHKITKRGQNVTFRCDPISEHNRLYWYRQTLGQGPEFLTYFQNEAQLEKSRLLSDRFSAERPKGSFSTLEIQRTEQGDSAMYLCASSLDYGDGEAFFGQGTRLTVV.

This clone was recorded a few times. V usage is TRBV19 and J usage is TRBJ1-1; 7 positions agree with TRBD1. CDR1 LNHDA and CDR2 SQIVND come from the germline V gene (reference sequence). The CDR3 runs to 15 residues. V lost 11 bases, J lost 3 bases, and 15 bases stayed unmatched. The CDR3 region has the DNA TGTGCCCTATCAGGGGGAGGGTTTGGGGACACTGAAGCTTTCTTT. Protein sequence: CALSGGGFGDTEAFF. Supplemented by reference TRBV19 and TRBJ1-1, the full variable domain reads DGGITQSPKYLFRKEGQNVTLSCEQNLNHDAMYWYRQDPGQGLRLIYYSQIVNDFQKGDIAEGYSVSREKKESFPLTVTSAQKNPTAFYLCALSGGGFGDTEAFFGQGTRLTVV.

The CDR3 nucleotides read TGTGCCAGCAGTGACAGGGAGAGCAATCAGCCCCAGCATTTT. Amino acid sequence: CASSDRESNQPQHF. The chain combines TRBV6-4 with TRBJ1-5; D is uncertain. Between the trimmed V and J ends, which lost 2 bases and 1 base, there was a span of 6 bases. The CDR3 is 14 amino acids. Germline CDR1 and CDR2: MRHNA and SNTAGT.

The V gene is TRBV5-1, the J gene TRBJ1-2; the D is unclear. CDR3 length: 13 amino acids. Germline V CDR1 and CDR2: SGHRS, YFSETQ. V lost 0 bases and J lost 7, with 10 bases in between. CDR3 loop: CASSLEALGGYTF. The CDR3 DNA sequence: TGCGCCAGCAGCTTGGAAGCATTGGGTGGCTACACCTTC.

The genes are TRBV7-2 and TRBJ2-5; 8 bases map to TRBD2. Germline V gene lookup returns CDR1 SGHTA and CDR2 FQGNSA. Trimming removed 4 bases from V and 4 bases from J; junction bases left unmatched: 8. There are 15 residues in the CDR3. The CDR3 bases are TGTGCCAGCAGCTCAAGCGGGAGCCCTCCAGAGACCCAGTACTTC. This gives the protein CASSSSGSPPETQYF.

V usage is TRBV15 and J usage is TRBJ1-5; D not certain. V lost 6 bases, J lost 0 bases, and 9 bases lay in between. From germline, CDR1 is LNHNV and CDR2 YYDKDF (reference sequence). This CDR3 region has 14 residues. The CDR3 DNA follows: TGTGCCACCAGTGGCGGAGATAGCAATCAGCCCCAGCATTTT. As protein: CATSGGDSNQPQHF.

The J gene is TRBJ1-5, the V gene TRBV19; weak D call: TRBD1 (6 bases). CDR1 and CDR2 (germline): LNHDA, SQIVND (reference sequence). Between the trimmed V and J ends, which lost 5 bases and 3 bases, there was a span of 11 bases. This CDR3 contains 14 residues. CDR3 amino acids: CASSVTGSNQPQHF. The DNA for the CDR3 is TGTGCCAGTAGTGTCACAGGGTCCAATCAGCCCCAGCATTTT.

This CDR3 is CASSIGPGPQETQYF. The CDR3 nucleotides read TGTGCCAGTAGTATCGGGCCCGGACCACAAGAGACCCAGTACTTC. The V gene is TRBV19, the J gene TRBJ2-5; D is undetermined. Germline lookup yields CDR1 LNHDA and CDR2 SQIVND (reference sequence). Trimming shortened V by 3 bases and J by 2 bases, and 13 bases separated the two germline ends. CDR3 length equals 15 residues. The full variable domain, completed using reference TRBV19 and TRBJ2-5, is DGGITQSPKYLFRKEGQNVTLSCEQNLNHDAMYWYRQDPGQGLRLIYYSQIVNDFQKGDIAEGYSVSREKKESFPLTVTSAQKNPTAFYLCASSIGPGPQETQYFGPGTRLLVL.

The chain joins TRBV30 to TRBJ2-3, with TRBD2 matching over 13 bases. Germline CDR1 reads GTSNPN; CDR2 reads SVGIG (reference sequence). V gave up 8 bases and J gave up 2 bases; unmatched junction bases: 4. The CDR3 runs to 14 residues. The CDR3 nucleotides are TGTGCCCGAACTAGCGGGAGGGCCACAGATACGCAGTATTTT. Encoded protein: CARTSGRATDTQYF.

CDR3 bases: TGTGCCAGCAGTCCACCCCGGACAGGGCCGAATGAAAAACTGTTTTTT. It is translated as CASSPPRTGPNEKLFF. The rearrangement joins TRBV27 to TRBJ1-4; 8 bases agree with TRBD1. CDR3 length: 16 amino acids. Germline values: CDR1 MNHEY, CDR2 SMNVEV (reference sequence). The ends lost 5 bases at V and 5 bases at J; junction bases unmatched: 10.

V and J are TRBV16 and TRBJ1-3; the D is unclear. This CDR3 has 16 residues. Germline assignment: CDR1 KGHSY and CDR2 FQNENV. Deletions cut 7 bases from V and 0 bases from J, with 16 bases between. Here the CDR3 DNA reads TGTGCCAGCAATCAAGGCCGGACTCGCTCTGGAAACACCATATATTTT. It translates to CASNQGRTRSGNTIYF.